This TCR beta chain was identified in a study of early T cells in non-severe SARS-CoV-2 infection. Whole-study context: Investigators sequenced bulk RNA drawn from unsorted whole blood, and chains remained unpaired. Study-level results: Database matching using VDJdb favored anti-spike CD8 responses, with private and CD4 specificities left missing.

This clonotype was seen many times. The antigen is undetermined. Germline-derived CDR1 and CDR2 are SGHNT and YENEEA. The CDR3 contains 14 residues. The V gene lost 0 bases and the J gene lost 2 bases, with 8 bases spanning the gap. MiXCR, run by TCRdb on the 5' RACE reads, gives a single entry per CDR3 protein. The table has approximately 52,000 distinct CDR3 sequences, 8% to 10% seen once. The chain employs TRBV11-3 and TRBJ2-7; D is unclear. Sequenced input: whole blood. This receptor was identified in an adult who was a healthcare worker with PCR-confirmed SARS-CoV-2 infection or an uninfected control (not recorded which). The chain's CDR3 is CASSLDGGTYEQYF. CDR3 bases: TGTGCCAGCAGCTTAGACGGCGGAACCTACGAGCAGTACTTC.